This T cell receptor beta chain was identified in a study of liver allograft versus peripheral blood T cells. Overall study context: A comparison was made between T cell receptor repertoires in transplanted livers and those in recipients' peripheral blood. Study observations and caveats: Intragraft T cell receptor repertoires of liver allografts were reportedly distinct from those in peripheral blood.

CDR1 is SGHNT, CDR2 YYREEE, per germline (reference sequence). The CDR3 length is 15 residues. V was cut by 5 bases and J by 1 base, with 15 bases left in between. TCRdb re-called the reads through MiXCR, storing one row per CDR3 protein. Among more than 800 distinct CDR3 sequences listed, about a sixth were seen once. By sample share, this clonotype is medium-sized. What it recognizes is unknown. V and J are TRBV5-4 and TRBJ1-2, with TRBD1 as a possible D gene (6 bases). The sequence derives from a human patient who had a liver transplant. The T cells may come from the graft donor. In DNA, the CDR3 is TGTGCCAGCAGTCTTGGAATAGGGGGTAACTATGGCTACACCTTC. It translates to CASSLGIGGNYGYTF.